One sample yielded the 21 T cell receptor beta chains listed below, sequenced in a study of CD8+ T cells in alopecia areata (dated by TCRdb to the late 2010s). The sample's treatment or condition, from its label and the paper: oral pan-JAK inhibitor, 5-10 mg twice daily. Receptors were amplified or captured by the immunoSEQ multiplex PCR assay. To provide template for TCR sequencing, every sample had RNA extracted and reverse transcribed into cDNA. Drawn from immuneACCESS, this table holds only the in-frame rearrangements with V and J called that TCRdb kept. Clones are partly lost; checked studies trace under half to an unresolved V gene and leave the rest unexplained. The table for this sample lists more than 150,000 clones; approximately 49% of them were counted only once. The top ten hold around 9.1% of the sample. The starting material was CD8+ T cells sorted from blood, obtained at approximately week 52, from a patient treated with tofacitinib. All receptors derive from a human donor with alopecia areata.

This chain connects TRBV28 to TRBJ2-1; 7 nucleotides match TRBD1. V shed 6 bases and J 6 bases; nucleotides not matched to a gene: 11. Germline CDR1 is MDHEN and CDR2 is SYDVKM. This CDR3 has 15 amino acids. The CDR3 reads CASSQTGIRFNEQFF. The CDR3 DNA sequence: TGTGCCAGCAGCCAGACAGGGATTCGCTTCAATGAGCAGTTCTTC.

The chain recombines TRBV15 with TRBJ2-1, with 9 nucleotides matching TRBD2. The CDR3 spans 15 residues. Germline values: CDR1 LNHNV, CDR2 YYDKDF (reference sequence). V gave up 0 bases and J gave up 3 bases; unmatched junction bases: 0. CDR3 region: CATSRDSGGYNEQFF. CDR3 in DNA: TGTGCCACCAGCAGAGATAGCGGGGGCTACAATGAGCAGTTCTTC. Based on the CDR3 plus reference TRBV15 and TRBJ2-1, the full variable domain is DAMVIQNPRYQVTQFGKPVTLSCSQTLNHNVMYWYQQKSSQAPKLLFHYYDKDFNNEADTPDNFQSRRPNTSFCFLDIRSPGLGDTAMYLCATSRDSGGYNEQFFGPGTRLTVL.

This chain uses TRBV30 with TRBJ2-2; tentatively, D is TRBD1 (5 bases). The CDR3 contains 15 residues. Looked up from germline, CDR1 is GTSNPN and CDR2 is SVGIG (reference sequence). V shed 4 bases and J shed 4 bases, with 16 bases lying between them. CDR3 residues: CAWTQGVISTGELFF. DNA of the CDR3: TGTGCCTGGACCCAGGGTGTAATTAGCACCGGGGAGCTGTTTTTT. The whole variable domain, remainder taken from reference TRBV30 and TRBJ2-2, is SQTIHQWPATLVQPVGSPLSLECTVEGTSNPNLYWYRQAAGRGLQLLFYSVGIGQISSEVPQNLSASRPQDRQFILSSKKLLLSDSGFYLCAWTQGVISTGELFFGEGSRLTVL.

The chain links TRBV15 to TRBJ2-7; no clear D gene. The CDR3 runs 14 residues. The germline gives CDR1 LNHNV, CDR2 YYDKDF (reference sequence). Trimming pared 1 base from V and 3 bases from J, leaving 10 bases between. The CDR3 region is CATSRGNSIYEQYF. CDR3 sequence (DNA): TGTGCCACCAGCAGAGGGAACAGTATCTACGAGCAGTACTTC.

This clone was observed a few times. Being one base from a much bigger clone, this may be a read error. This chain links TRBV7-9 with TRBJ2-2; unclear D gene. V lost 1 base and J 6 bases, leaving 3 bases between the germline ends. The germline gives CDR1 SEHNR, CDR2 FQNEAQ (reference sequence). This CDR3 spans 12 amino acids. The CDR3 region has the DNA TGTGCCAGCAGCTTAGGAGCCGGGGAGCTGTTTTTT. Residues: CASSLGAGELFF.

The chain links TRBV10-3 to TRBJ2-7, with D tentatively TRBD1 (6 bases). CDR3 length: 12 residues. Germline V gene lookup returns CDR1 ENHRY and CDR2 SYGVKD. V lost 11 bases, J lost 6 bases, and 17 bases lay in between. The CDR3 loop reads CAGAGETLEQYF. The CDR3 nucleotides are TGTGCCGGGGCAGGGGAGACACTCGAGCAGTACTTC.

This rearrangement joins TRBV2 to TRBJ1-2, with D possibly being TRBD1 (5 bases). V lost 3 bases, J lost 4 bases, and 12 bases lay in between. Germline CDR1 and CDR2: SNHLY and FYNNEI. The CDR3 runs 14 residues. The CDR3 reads CASSDGQGSYGYTF. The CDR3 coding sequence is TGTGCCAGCAGTGACGGGCAGGGAAGCTATGGCTACACCTTC.

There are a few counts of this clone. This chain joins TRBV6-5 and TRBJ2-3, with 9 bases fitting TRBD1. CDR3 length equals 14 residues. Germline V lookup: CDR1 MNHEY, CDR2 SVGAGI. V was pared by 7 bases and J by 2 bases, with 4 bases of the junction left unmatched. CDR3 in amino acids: CASTGTGTTDTQYF. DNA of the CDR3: TGTGCCAGCACTGGGACAGGGACCACAGATACGCAGTATTTT.

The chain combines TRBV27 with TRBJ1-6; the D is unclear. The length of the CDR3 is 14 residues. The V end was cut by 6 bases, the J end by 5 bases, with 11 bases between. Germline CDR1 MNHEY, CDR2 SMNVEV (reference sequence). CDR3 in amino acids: CASSDIQDNSPLHF. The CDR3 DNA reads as TGTGCCAGCAGCGACATTCAGGATAATTCACCCCTCCACTTT.

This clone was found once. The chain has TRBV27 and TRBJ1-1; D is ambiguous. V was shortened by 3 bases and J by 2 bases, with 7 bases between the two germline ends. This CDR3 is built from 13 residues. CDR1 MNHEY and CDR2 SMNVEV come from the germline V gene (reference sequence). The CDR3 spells CASSFILNTEAFF. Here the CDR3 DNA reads TGTGCCAGCAGTTTTATCCTAAACACTGAAGCTTTCTTT.

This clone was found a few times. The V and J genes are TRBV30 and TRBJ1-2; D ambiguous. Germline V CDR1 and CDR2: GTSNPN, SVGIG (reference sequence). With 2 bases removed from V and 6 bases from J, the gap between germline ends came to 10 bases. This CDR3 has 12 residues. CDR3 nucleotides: TGTGCCTGGAGTCGCTCCGTCGATGGCTACACCTTC. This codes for CAWSRSVDGYTF. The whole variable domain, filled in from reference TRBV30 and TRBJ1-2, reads SQTIHQWPATLVQPVGSPLSLECTVEGTSNPNLYWYRQAAGRGLQLLFYSVGIGQISSEVPQNLSASRPQDRQFILSSKKLLLSDSGFYLCAWSRSVDGYTFGSGTRLTVV.

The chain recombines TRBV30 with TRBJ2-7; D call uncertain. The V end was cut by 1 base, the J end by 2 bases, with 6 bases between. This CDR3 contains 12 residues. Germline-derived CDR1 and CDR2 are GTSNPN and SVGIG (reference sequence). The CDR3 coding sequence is TGTGCCTGGAGTGGGGGTGCCTACGAGCAGTACTTC. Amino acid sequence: CAWSGGAYEQYF.

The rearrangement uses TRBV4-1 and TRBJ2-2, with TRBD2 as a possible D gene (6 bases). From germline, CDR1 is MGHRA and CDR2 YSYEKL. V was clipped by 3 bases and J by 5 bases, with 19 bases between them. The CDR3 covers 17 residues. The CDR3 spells CASSQDLFMEGTGELFF. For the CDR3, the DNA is TGCGCCAGCAGCCAGGACCTCTTTATGGAGGGAACCGGGGAGCTGTTTTTT.

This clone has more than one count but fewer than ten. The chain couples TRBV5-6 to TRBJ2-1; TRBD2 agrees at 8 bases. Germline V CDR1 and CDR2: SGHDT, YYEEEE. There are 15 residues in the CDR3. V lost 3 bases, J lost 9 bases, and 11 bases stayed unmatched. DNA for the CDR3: TGTGCCAGCAGCTCCTGGGGACTAGGACCCGGTGAGCAGTTCTTC. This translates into CASSSWGLGPGEQFF.

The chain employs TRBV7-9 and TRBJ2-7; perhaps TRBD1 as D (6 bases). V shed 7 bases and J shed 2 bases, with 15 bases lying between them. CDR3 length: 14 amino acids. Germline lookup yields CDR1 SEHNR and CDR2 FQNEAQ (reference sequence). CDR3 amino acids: CASTSFDRPYEQYF. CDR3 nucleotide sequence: TGTGCCAGCACCTCCTTTGACAGGCCCTACGAGCAGTACTTC.

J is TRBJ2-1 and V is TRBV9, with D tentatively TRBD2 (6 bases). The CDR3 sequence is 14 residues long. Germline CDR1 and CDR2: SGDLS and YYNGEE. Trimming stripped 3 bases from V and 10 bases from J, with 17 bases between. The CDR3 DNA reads TGTGCCAGCAGCGCCGGGACTCCGTTGGACGAGCAGTTCTTC. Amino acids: CASSAGTPLDEQFF.

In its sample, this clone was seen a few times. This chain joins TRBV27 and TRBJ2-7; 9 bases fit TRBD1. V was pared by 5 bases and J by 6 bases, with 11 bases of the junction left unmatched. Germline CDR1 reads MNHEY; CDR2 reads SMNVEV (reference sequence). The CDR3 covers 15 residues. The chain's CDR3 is CASSSAGTGFSEQYF. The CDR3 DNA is TGTGCCAGCAGTAGCGCCGGGACAGGGTTCAGCGAGCAGTACTTC.

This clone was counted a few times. This CDR3 is CAWSVGASGGTDTQYF. The CDR3 coding sequence is TGTGCCTGGAGTGTTGGAGCTAGCGGGGGCACAGATACGCAGTATTTT. J is TRBJ2-3 and V is TRBV30, with 9 bases lining up with TRBD2. In germline, CDR1 is GTSNPN, CDR2 SVGIG (reference sequence). This CDR3 has 16 residues. J gave up 1 base and V 0 bases, and 5 bases lay outside the gene matches.

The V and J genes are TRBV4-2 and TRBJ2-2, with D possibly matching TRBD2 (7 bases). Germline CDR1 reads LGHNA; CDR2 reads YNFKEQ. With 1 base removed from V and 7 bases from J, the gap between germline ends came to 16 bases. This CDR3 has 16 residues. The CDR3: CASSQVSAGADGELFF. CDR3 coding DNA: TGTGCCAGCAGCCAAGTATCTGCGGGGGCTGACGGGGAGCTGTTTTTT.

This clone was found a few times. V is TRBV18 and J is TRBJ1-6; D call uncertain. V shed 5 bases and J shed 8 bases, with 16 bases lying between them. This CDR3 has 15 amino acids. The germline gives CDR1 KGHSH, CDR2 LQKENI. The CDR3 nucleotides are TGTGCCAGCTCATCCGGGAACAGCTTGTATTCACCCCTCCACTTT. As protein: CASSSGNSLYSPLHF.

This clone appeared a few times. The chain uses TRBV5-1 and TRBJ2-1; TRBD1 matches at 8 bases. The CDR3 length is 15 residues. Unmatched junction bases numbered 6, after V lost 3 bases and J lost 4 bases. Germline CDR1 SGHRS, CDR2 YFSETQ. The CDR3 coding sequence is TGCGCCAGCAGCTCGGACAGGGTCGAGTACAATGAGCAGTTCTTC. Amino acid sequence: CASSSDRVEYNEQFF.